The 18 T cell receptor beta chains listed next were all sequenced from one sample in a study of PD-L1 blockade in urothelial cancer. TCRdb's table, derived via immunoSEQ multiplex PCR, lists solely in-frame clones and lacks some. Here the sample spans nearly 45,000 clones, around 80% being singletons. Described time point: peripheral blood 6 weeks after treatment start. The starting material was PBMCs, obtained around atezolizumab (anti-PD-L1) treatment. Every receptor here comes from a man in his sixties with urothelial cancer.

J is TRBJ2-6 and V is TRBV2, with a tentative D call TRBD1 (6 bases). In germline, CDR1 is SNHLY, CDR2 FYNNEI. The CDR3 loop spans 15 amino acids. V was clipped by 7 bases and J by 0 bases, with 10 bases between them. The CDR3 DNA reads TGTGCCAGCACCAGGGGAATCTCTGGGGCCAACGTCCTGACTTTC. Its translation is CASTRGISGANVLTF.

The gene calls are TRBV28 and TRBJ2-2; weak D call: TRBD2 (6 bases). Deletions cut 5 bases from V and 2 bases from J, with 9 bases between. The CDR3 loop spans 14 amino acids. The germline V gene encodes CDR1 MDHEN and CDR2 SYDVKM. The CDR3 sequence: CASSRAGNTGELFF. CDR3 DNA sequence: TGTGCCAGCAGTCGGGCGGGAAACACCGGGGAGCTGTTTTTT. The whole variable domain, remainder taken from reference TRBV28 and TRBJ2-2, is DVKVTQSSRYLVKRTGEKVFLECVQDMDHENMFWYRQDPGLGLRLIYFSYDVKMKEKGDIPEGYSVSREKKERFSLILESASTNQTSMYLCASSRAGNTGELFFGEGSRLTVL.

The chain combines TRBV11-2 with TRBJ2-3, with 12 bases that match TRBD2. This CDR3 has 15 residues. The J segment lost 8 bases and the V segment lost 4 bases, leaving 7 bases of the junction unmatched. The germline V gene has CDR1 SGHAT and CDR2 FQNNGV. The CDR3: CASSSGLAGLGTQYF. The CDR3 region has the DNA TGTGCCAGCAGCTCAGGACTAGCGGGATTGGGTACGCAGTATTTT.

The V call is TRBV27, the J call TRBJ1-1; 10 bases map to TRBD1. V lost 5 bases, J lost 3 bases, and 6 bases stayed unmatched. The V gene's germline CDR1 is MNHEY and CDR2 SMNVEV (reference sequence). The CDR3 runs 15 residues. CDR3 coding DNA: TGTGCCAGCAGTAGGACAGGGGGGTTGCACACTGAAGCTTTCTTT. Its protein is CASSRTGGLHTEAFF.

The gene calls are TRBV30 and TRBJ2-5; TRBD1 matches 9 bases. Per the germline V gene, CDR1 is GTSNPN and CDR2 is SVGIG (reference sequence). The CDR3 contains 14 residues. J lost 5 bases, V lost 4 bases, and 8 bases had no gene match. CDR3 DNA sequence: TGTGCCTGGAACCGACAGGGGGTAGGCGAGACCCAGTACTTC. It is translated as CAWNRQGVGETQYF.

The rearrangement links TRBV2 to TRBJ1-1; D remains unclear. The V gene lost 1 base and the J gene lost 0 bases, with 15 bases spanning the gap. CDR1 is SNHLY, CDR2 FYNNEI, per germline. This CDR3 has 17 amino acids. The CDR3 DNA sequence: TGTGCCAGCAGTGAAGGTCTACAGAGATTAATGAACACTGAAGCTTTCTTT. It is translated as CASSEGLQRLMNTEAFF. Combining the CDR3 with reference TRBV2 and TRBJ1-1 gives the whole variable domain EPEVTQTPSHQVTQMGQEVILRCVPISNHLYFYWYRQILGQKVEFLVSFYNNEISEKSEIFDDQFSVERPDGSNFTLKIRSTKLEDSAMYFCASSEGLQRLMNTEAFFGQGTRLTVV.

V and J are TRBV5-4 and TRBJ2-5; 13 bases line up with TRBD2. Germline CDR1 reads SGHNT; CDR2 reads YYREEE (reference sequence). V shed 4 bases and J 6 bases; nucleotides not matched to a gene: 12. The CDR3 consists of 17 residues. CDR3 in DNA: TGTGCCAGCAGCCCAAAACTAGCGGGGGGGCTTGTACAGACCCAGTACTTC. This codes for CASSPKLAGGLVQTQYF.

The chain has TRBV6-1 and TRBJ2-3, with D perhaps TRBD1 (6 bases). Per the germline V gene, CDR1 is MNHNS and CDR2 is SASEGT. The CDR3 spans 14 residues. V lost 6 bases and J lost 5, with 15 bases in between. CDR3 DNA: TGTGCCAGCAGCCCAAGAACGACAGGAGATACGCAGTATTTT. It specifies CASSPRTTGDTQYF.

The chain is built from TRBV27 and TRBJ1-4; D may be TRBD1 (5 bases). Between the trimmed V and J ends, which lost 5 bases and 7 bases, there was a span of 23 bases. The CDR3 has 17 amino acids. Germline assignment: CDR1 MNHEY and CDR2 SMNVEV (reference sequence). This chain's CDR3 is CASSPLSMGGRSEKLFF. As DNA, the CDR3 is TGTGCCAGCAGTCCACTATCCATGGGGGGACGTAGTGAAAAACTGTTTTTT.

V gene TRBV15 combines with J gene TRBJ2-5, with 12 nucleotides matching TRBD2. The CDR3 sequence is 16 residues long. Germline lookup yields CDR1 LNHNV and CDR2 YYDKDF (reference sequence). V lost 0 bases to trimming and J lost 6 bases; unmatched junction nucleotides: 5. In nucleotides, the CDR3 is TGTGCCACCAGCAGAGATGGGCTAGCGGGAGGGAAGACCCAGTACTTC. Translated, it gives CATSRDGLAGGKTQYF.

This chain joins TRBV18 and TRBJ1-1; 7 bases map to TRBD1. This CDR3 spans 15 amino acids. Unmatched junction bases numbered 4, after V lost 1 base and J lost 2 bases. Germline V gene lookup returns CDR1 KGHSH and CDR2 LQKENI. CDR3 nucleotides: TGTGCCAGCTCACCACAGGGGACAGACAACACTGAAGCTTTCTTT. Its protein is CASSPQGTDNTEAFF.

This sequence joins TRBV5-4 and TRBJ2-2; 7 bases fit TRBD1. Germline V gene lookup returns CDR1 SGHNT and CDR2 YYREEE (reference sequence). V shed 3 bases and J 6 bases; nucleotides not matched to a gene: 5. The CDR3 covers 14 residues. The CDR3 sequence is CASSWTGYAGELFF. The CDR3 DNA reads as TGTGCCAGCAGCTGGACAGGTTACGCCGGGGAGCTGTTTTTT.

The gene calls are TRBV18 and TRBJ2-1; TRBD2 might be the D (6 bases). V lost 1 base, J lost 2 bases, and 12 bases lay in between. The germline V gene has CDR1 KGHSH and CDR2 LQKENI. There are 16 residues in the CDR3. The CDR3 DNA reads TGTGCCAGCTCACCACTGGGGGGACCTGCCTACAATGAGCAGTTCTTC. It codes for CASSPLGGPAYNEQFF.

This chain connects TRBV5-1 to TRBJ2-7; TRBD2 matches 10 bases. With V trimmed by 0 bases and J by 6 bases, 12 bases remained unmatched. Germline V gene data show CDR1 as SGHRS and CDR2 as YFSETQ. This CDR3 spans 17 amino acids. The CDR3 loop reads CASSLGAGGPNFGEQYF. The CDR3, as DNA: TGCGCCAGCAGCTTGGGAGCGGGAGGGCCAAATTTTGGCGAGCAGTACTTC.

This rearrangement joins TRBV19 to TRBJ2-1; 7 bases are a match to TRBD1. V shed 6 bases, J shed 0 bases, and the junction held 5 bases outside the gene matches. The CDR3 covers 15 residues. Germline values: CDR1 LNHDA, CDR2 SQIVND (reference sequence). For the CDR3, the DNA is TGTGCCAGTAGCCTAGGGGACAGCTCCTACAATGAGCAGTTCTTC. This codes for CASSLGDSSYNEQFF.

The chain has TRBV29-1 and TRBJ1-2; TRBD1 is a possible D gene (6 bases). V lost 0 bases and J lost 6, with 11 bases in between. The CDR3 length is 13 residues. Germline values: CDR1 SQVTM, CDR2 ANQGSEA. CDR3: CSVEDRTEDGYTF. CDR3 DNA sequence: TGCAGCGTTGAAGATCGGACAGAAGATGGCTACACCTTC.

This chain links TRBV27 with TRBJ1-4, with 10 positions matching TRBD1. Germline CDR1 MNHEY, CDR2 SMNVEV (reference sequence). Losses at the gene ends were 5 bases for V and 4 bases for J; bases not matched to a gene: 4. This CDR3 comprises 15 residues. The CDR3 here is CASSPRTGGNEKLFF. DNA of the CDR3: TGTGCCAGCAGTCCTCGGACAGGGGGTAATGAAAAACTGTTTTTT. Full variable domain (remainder filled in from reference TRBV27 and TRBJ1-4): EAQVTQNPRYLITVTGKKLTVTCSQNMNHEYMSWYRQDPGLGLRQIYYSMNVEVTDKGDVPEGYKVSRKEKRNFPLILESPSPNQTSLYFCASSPRTGGNEKLFFGSGTQLSVL.

The gene calls are TRBV6-1 and TRBJ1-3; D is uncertain. Germline V lookup: CDR1 MNHNS, CDR2 SASEGT. V lost 3 bases to trimming and J lost 5 bases, with 11 bases between them. The CDR3 covers 14 residues. DNA for the CDR3: TGTGCCAGCAGTGAGTATAGATACCGAAACACCATATATTTT. As protein: CASSEYRYRNTIYF.